These 3 T cell receptor beta chains share one sample of origin, sequenced in a study of cytomegalovirus exposure and HLA in healthy donors. PCR amplification relied on 60 Vbeta primers (plus 13 Jbeta primers). Data came from immunoSEQ multiplex PCR; TCRdb stores just in-frame clones and leaves some out. The top ten clones hold 2% to 2.5% of a sample with under 90,000 clones, approximately 82% of them seen once. The sequenced sample consisted of PBMCs. The receptors were sampled from a man between 35 and 55 years old in good health and CMV-seronegative.

The chain joins TRBV6-5 to TRBJ1-1; D is uncertain. CDR1 MNHEY and CDR2 SVGAGI come from the germline V gene. The CDR3 totals 13 residues. The V end lost 9 bases, the J end lost 1 base, and 12 bases lay between the germline ends. The CDR3 coding sequence is TGTGCCAGTTCTAGGGAGCAGAACACTGAAGCTTTCTTT. Its protein product is CASSREQNTEAFF.

The chain employs TRBV28 and TRBJ2-6, with unresolved D. The CDR3 totals 15 residues. V lost 5 bases to trimming and J lost 1 base, with 9 bases between them. Germline CDR1 is MDHEN and CDR2 is SYDVKM. CDR3 nucleotides: TGTGCCAGCAGTCAATACACGTCTGGGGCCAACGTCCTGACTTTC. It is translated as CASSQYTSGANVLTF.

The chain couples TRBV9 to TRBJ2-1, with 9 bases that match TRBD2. Losses at the gene ends were 3 bases for V and 12 bases for J; bases not matched to a gene: 7. Per the germline V gene, CDR1 is SGDLS and CDR2 is YYNGEE. This CDR3 has 13 residues. CDR3 loop: CASSESSGMGQFF. CDR3 nucleotides: TGTGCCAGCAGCGAATCTAGCGGGATGGGGCAGTTCTTC.